The 24 T cell receptor beta chains reported below all come from one sample, sequenced in a study of early T cells in non-severe SARS-CoV-2 infection listed by TCRdb under 2021. Preparation of the library involved 5' RACE. Data came from a NextSeq 500. Using fastp at Q25 and MiXCR, TCRdb reprocessed the public reads and kept productive beta chains. Entries are consolidated by CDR3 protein sequence, retaining the most common genes and DNA. The sample records 77,000 or so distinct CDR3 sequences, more than 14% of which are singletons. The top ten clonotypes cover roughly 4.3% of the sample. Material: whole blood, obtained at baseline. The receptors shown here come from an adult who was a healthcare worker with PCR-confirmed SARS-CoV-2 infection or an uninfected control (not recorded which).

The rearrangement links TRBV5-1 to TRBJ1-1, with 7 bases matching TRBD1. V was pared by 4 bases and J by 5 bases, with 8 bases of the junction left unmatched. The CDR3 consists of 14 residues. Germline V gene data show CDR1 as SGHRS and CDR2 as YFSETQ. CDR3 sequence reads: CASSPEEGATEAFF. In DNA form, the CDR3 reads TGCGCCAGCAGCCCCGAAGAGGGGGCAACTGAAGCTTTCTTT.

This clonotype was observed a few times. The rearrangement uses TRBV7-9 and TRBJ2-4; no definite D call. Germline V gene lookup returns CDR1 SEHNR and CDR2 FQNEAQ (reference sequence). Trimming removed 3 bases from V and 0 bases from J, with 9 bases in between. This CDR3 has 15 residues. The CDR3 protein is CASSFGDIAKNIQYF. In DNA, the CDR3 is TGTGCCAGCAGCTTCGGCGACATAGCCAAAAACATTCAGTACTTC.

The CDR3 DNA reads as TGTGCCATCAGTGAGTCGGGGACAAGTAATGAAAAACTGTTTTTT. Translation: CAISESGTSNEKLFF. The gene calls are TRBV10-3 and TRBJ1-4; D may be TRBD1 (6 bases). V was pared by 0 bases and J by 4 bases, with 9 bases between. Germline V gene data show CDR1 as ENHRY and CDR2 as SYGVKD. The CDR3 spans 15 residues.

The V call is TRBV7-9, the J call TRBJ2-6; D remains unclear. This CDR3 region has 15 residues. Germline values: CDR1 SEHNR, CDR2 FQNEAQ (reference sequence). The V and J ends lost 2 bases and 2 bases respectively, with 7 bases between them. CDR3 in amino acids: CASSLLLAGANVLTF. The CDR3 DNA is TGTGCCAGCAGCTTACTCCTAGCTGGGGCCAACGTCCTGACTTTC.

The V call is TRBV10-3, the J call TRBJ2-3; 11 positions agree with TRBD2. The germline gives CDR1 ENHRY, CDR2 SYGVKD. This CDR3 comprises 15 residues. The V segment lost 5 bases and the J segment 4 bases; nucleotides outside the gene matches: 5. CDR3 bases: TGTGCCATCAGTCAACTAGCGGGAGACGCAGATACGCAGTATTTT. This translates into CAISQLAGDADTQYF.

This clonotype appeared once. This chain links TRBV7-7 with TRBJ1-6; D unresolved. The CDR3 has 13 residues. Looked up from germline, CDR1 is SSHAT and CDR2 is FNYEAQ (reference sequence). V lost 1 base and J lost 10, with 8 bases in between. CDR3 sequence: CASSLDLGSPLHF. CDR3 coding DNA: TGTGCCAGCAGCTTAGATTTGGGCTCACCCCTCCACTTT.

The V and J genes are TRBV2 and TRBJ2-4; D possibly uses TRBD1 or TRBD2 (6 bases each). CDR3 length equals 15 residues. V gave up 3 bases and J gave up 2 bases, with 11 bases separating them. Germline assignment: CDR1 SNHLY and CDR2 FYNNEI. The CDR3 DNA reads as TGTGCCAGCAGTGAGGGGGGCAGGACCAAAAACATTCAGTACTTC. It codes for CASSEGGRTKNIQYF.

This clonotype showed up just a few times. This chain connects TRBV21-1 to TRBJ2-7. TRBV21-1 is a pseudogene locus. The CDR3 has 12 residues. In nucleotides, the CDR3 is TGTGCCAGCAGCGGGAACCCCTACGAGCAGTACTTC. This codes for CASSGNPYEQYF.

This clonotype is labeled medium-sized. This chain links TRBV20-1 with TRBJ1-5; D uncertain. The germline V and J ends were trimmed by 5 bases and 2 bases, with 7 bases remaining between them. Germline V gene sequence: CDR1 DFQATT, CDR2 SNEGSKA (reference sequence). The CDR3 loop spans 12 amino acids. DNA of the CDR3: TGCAGTGCTGAAGACGGCAATCAGCCCCAGCATTTT. It specifies CSAEDGNQPQHF.

This clonotype was detected a few times. The rearrangement uses TRBV4-2 and TRBJ1-1, with 9 bases identical to TRBD1. There are 18 residues in the CDR3. V was pared by 3 bases and J by 2 bases, with 13 bases of the junction left unmatched. Looked up from germline, CDR1 is LGHNA and CDR2 is YNFKEQ. CDR3 protein: CASSHPQGAMVKNTEAFF. The CDR3 DNA sequence: TGTGCCAGCAGCCACCCACAGGGGGCGATGGTGAAAAACACTGAAGCTTTCTTT.

Ten or more counts support this clonotype. The rearrangement uses TRBV18 and TRBJ2-7, with unresolved D. CDR1 and CDR2 from the germline V gene are KGHSH and LQKENI. This CDR3 region has 13 residues. Trimming cost V 0 bases and J 1 base, with 4 bases left between them. Written as DNA, the CDR3 is TGTGCCAGCTCACCACCAGGGTCCTACGAGCAGTACTTC. It specifies CASSPPGSYEQYF.

This clonotype was seen repeatedly, ten times or more. V and J are TRBV11-2 and TRBJ2-1; a possible D gene is TRBD2 (6 bases). Per germline, CDR1 SGHAT and CDR2 FQNNGV. The CDR3 is 11 amino acids. The germline V and J ends were trimmed by 3 bases and 10 bases, with 7 bases remaining between them. The CDR3 sequence: CASSLTREQFF. The CDR3 bases are TGTGCCAGCAGCTTGACTAGAGAGCAGTTCTTC.

This clonotype was counted only a few times. The chain employs TRBV2 and TRBJ2-1; TRBD2 matches at 8 bases. After removal of 10 bases from V and 2 bases from J, the junction contained 10 bases not matched to a gene. The CDR3 spans 15 residues. The V gene's germline CDR1 is SNHLY and CDR2 FYNNEI. CDR3 DNA: TGTGCCAACCGACGGGAGGGGGGCCCCTACAATGAGCAGTTCTTC. Protein sequence: CANRREGGPYNEQFF.

This clonotype has a handful of counts. The chain uses TRBV29-1 and TRBJ2-5; 9 positions agree with TRBD1. The germline V gene has CDR1 SQVTM and CDR2 ANQGSEA. The CDR3 loop spans 14 amino acids. V shed 3 bases and J 5 bases; nucleotides not matched to a gene: 7. The CDR3 sequence: CSVDGGQGGETQYF. CDR3 in DNA: TGCAGCGTTGACGGGGGACAGGGTGGCGAGACCCAGTACTTC.

This clonotype was seen only a few times. The rearrangement links TRBV7-2 to TRBJ2-7; 7 positions match TRBD2. The CDR3 contains 14 residues. From germline, CDR1 is SGHTA and CDR2 FQGNSA. Unmatched junction bases numbered 7, after V lost 5 bases and J lost 3 bases. The CDR3 spells CASSPSGNNYEQYF. CDR3 in DNA: TGTGCCAGCAGCCCAAGCGGGAATAACTACGAGCAGTACTTC.

The V call is TRBV5-1, the J call TRBJ1-4; a possible D gene is TRBD1 (5 bases). Germline lookup yields CDR1 SGHRS and CDR2 YFSETQ. V lost 5 bases to trimming and J lost 8 bases, with 10 bases between them. The CDR3 sequence is 12 residues long. CDR3 amino acids: CASRGPGEKLFF. CDR3 in DNA: TGCGCCAGCAGAGGACCAGGGGAAAAACTGTTTTTT.

The chain carries TRBV2 and TRBJ2-1; tentatively, D is TRBD1 or TRBD2 (5 bases each). Germline V gene sequence: CDR1 SNHLY, CDR2 FYNNEI. V was clipped by 11 bases and J by 12 bases, with 20 bases between them. There are 12 residues in the CDR3. This CDR3 is CAGKRDRSRQFF. The CDR3 DNA reads as TGTGCCGGTAAACGGGACCGCTCGAGGCAGTTCTTC. The full variable domain, in which reference TRBV2 and TRBJ2-1 provide the parts outside the CDR3, is EPEVTQTPSHQVTQMGQEVILRCVPISNHLYFYWYRQILGQKVEFLVSFYNNEISEKSEIFDDQFSVERPDGSNFTLKIRSTKLEDSAMYFCAGKRDRSRQFFGPGTRLTVL.

The V call is TRBV28, the J call TRBJ2-7; perhaps D is TRBD1 or TRBD2 (5 bases each). Trimming pared 2 bases from V and 2 bases from J, leaving 10 bases between. CDR3 length: 14 residues. CDR1 is MDHEN and CDR2 is SYDVKM in the germline V gene. The CDR3, as DNA: TGTGCCAGCAGTTTAGAGGGGATAGCCTACGAGCAGTACTTC. This translates into CASSLEGIAYEQYF.

V is TRBV2 and J is TRBJ2-3; 10 bases are shared with TRBD2. This CDR3 contains 19 residues. Looked up from germline, CDR1 is SNHLY and CDR2 is FYNNEI. After removal of 8 bases from V and 0 bases from J, the junction contained 17 bases not matched to a gene. The CDR3 is CASQPGSLAGATSTDTQYF. The CDR3 bases are TGTGCCAGCCAACCAGGGTCCCTAGCGGGAGCCACTAGCACAGATACGCAGTATTTT.

This clonotype has ten or more counts. The V call is TRBV18, the J call TRBJ1-1; D perhaps matches TRBD1 (6 bases). There are 14 residues in the CDR3. CDR1 and CDR2 from the germline V gene are KGHSH and LQKENI. Deletions cut 6 bases from V and 1 base from J, with 12 bases between. Written as DNA, the CDR3 is TGTGCCAGCTCGCTCGACAGGACGAACACTGAAGCTTTCTTT. It encodes CASSLDRTNTEAFF.

The chain uses TRBV7-9 and TRBJ2-1, with 8 bases matching TRBD1. V shed 4 bases and J 8 bases; nucleotides not matched to a gene: 10. The CDR3 has 15 residues. In germline, CDR1 is SEHNR, CDR2 FQNEAQ (reference sequence). The CDR3 loop reads CASSSPQGAMDEQFF. In nucleotides, the CDR3 is TGTGCCAGCAGCTCCCCGCAGGGGGCGATGGATGAGCAGTTCTTC. The full variable domain, its missing parts supplied by reference TRBV7-9 and TRBJ2-1, is DTGVSQNPRHKITKRGQNVTFRCDPISEHNRLYWYRQTLGQGPEFLTYFQNEAQLEKSRLLSDRFSAERPKGSFSTLEIQRTEQGDSAMYLCASSSPQGAMDEQFFGPGTRLTVL.

This clonotype came up many times. The chain carries TRBV6-5 and TRBJ2-1; D call uncertain. CDR1 and CDR2 from the germline V gene are MNHEY and SVGAGI. CDR3 length: 13 amino acids. V was cut by 0 bases and J by 8 bases, with 8 bases left in between. For the CDR3, the DNA is TGTGCCAGCAGTTACTCAAGACGATATGAGCAGTTCTTC. Residues: CASSYSRRYEQFF.

This clonotype was detected only a few times. DNA for the CDR3: TGTGCCATCAGTGAGTCAGGCTCTAGCGGCGGCTCCTACAATGAGCAGTTCTTC. Amino acids: CAISESGSSGGSYNEQFF. The chain couples TRBV10-3 to TRBJ2-1, with 7 bases matching TRBD2. Trimming removed 0 bases from V and 0 bases from J; junction bases left unmatched: 8. The CDR3 is made up of 18 amino acids. Germline lookup yields CDR1 ENHRY and CDR2 SYGVKD.

The V gene is TRBV20-1, the J gene TRBJ2-7; 8 nucleotides align to TRBD2. The CDR3 loop spans 14 amino acids. The germline CDR1 and CDR2 sequences are DFQATT and SNEGSKA (reference sequence). Germline trimming cut 1 base from V and 6 bases from J; bases unmatched to any gene: 8. CDR3 sequence reads: CSARVTGGPGEQYF. CDR3 DNA sequence: TGCAGTGCTAGAGTTACGGGAGGGCCGGGCGAGCAGTACTTC.